The next 10 T cell receptor beta chains were all read from a single sample in a study of cytomegalovirus exposure and HLA in healthy donors. Primers: 60 Vbeta forward and 13 Jbeta reverse. Sequencing was performed with immunoSEQ multiplex PCR; in TCRdb, only in-frame clones are kept and a portion is missing. The table for this sample gives some 140,000 clones. Sequencing was performed on PBMCs. These receptors came from a woman between 40 and 50 years old in good health and CMV-seronegative.

The J gene is TRBJ2-1, the V gene TRBV6-4, with 7 positions matching TRBD2. V dropped 5 bases and J dropped 0; count of bases not matched to a gene: 4. Germline assignment: CDR1 MRHNA and CDR2 SNTAGT. This CDR3 comprises 15 residues. Written as DNA, the CDR3 is TGTGCCAGCAGTCGAGCGGGGAGCTCCTACAATGAGCAGTTCTTC. Protein: CASSRAGSSYNEQFF.

This sequence joins TRBV29-1 and TRBJ2-6; TRBD1 matches 7 bases. Germline V gene data show CDR1 as SQVTM and CDR2 as ANQGSEA. The CDR3 has 16 amino acids. With 6 bases clipped from V and 2 bases from J, the junction kept 10 bases outside the gene matches. The CDR3 loop is CSVKAQTGTGANVLTF. The CDR3 DNA reads as TGCAGCGTCAAAGCTCAGACAGGGACTGGGGCCAACGTCCTGACTTTC.

This chain connects TRBV5-1 to TRBJ1-4, with D possibly being TRBD1 (5 bases). V was shortened by 4 bases and J by 7 bases, with 14 bases between the two germline ends. The length of the CDR3 is 14 residues. Germline V gene data show CDR1 as SGHRS and CDR2 as YFSETQ. CDR3 sequence reads: CASSGGGGSEKLFF. CDR3 DNA: TGCGCCAGCAGCGGGGGGGGAGGTAGTGAAAAACTGTTTTTT.

This sequence joins TRBV18 and TRBJ2-5, with 12 bases identical to TRBD1. V trimming: 6 bases; J trimming: 2 bases; junction bases outside the gene matches: 10. This CDR3 comprises 17 residues. Germline loops: CDR1 KGHSH, CDR2 LQKENI. CDR3 DNA sequence: TGTGCCAGCTCGTCCGGGACAGGGGGCCTCGGGCAAGAGACCCAGTACTTC. It is translated as CASSSGTGGLGQETQYF. The full variable domain, with the rest looked up from reference TRBV18 and TRBJ2-5, is NAGVMQNPRHLVRRRGQEARLRCSPMKGHSHVYWYRQLPEEGLKFMVYLQKENIIDESGMPKERFSAEFPKEGPSILRIQQVVRGDSAAYFCASSSGTGGLGQETQYFGPGTRLLVL.

The chain uses TRBV6-1 and TRBJ2-7, with TRBD2 as a possible D gene (5 bases). Germline CDR1 and CDR2: MNHNS and SASEGT. Between the trimmed V and J ends, which lost 7 bases and 6 bases, there was a span of 13 bases. The CDR3 is 12 residues long. CDR3 sequence (DNA): TGTGCCAGCAATGCCCGGGGTTTCGAGCAGTACGTC. It translates to CASNARGFEQYV.

The chain has TRBV10-3 and TRBJ1-6, with a weak D call TRBD1 (5 bases). With 5 bases removed from V and 8 bases from J, the gap between germline ends came to 19 bases. The germline gives CDR1 ENHRY, CDR2 SYGVKD. The CDR3 runs 16 residues. The CDR3 nucleotides read TGTGCCATCAGTACTTCTACCGGGACTTCCCATTCACCCCTCCACTTT. It yields the protein CAISTSTGTSHSPLHF.

The chain joins TRBV7-2 to TRBJ2-2; 7 bases fit TRBD2. The CDR3 is 15 amino acids. J lost 5 bases, V lost 4 bases, and 7 bases had no gene match. CDR1 is SGHTA, CDR2 FQGNSA, per germline. CDR3 loop: CASSSSTSRTGELFF. CDR3 DNA sequence: TGTGCCAGCAGCTCCTCGACTAGCCGGACCGGGGAGCTGTTTTTT.

The chain's CDR3 is CASSLEGAGPNYGYTF. The CDR3 nucleotides read TGTGCCAGCAGCTTAGAGGGGGCAGGGCCTAACTATGGCTACACCTTC. This sequence joins TRBV7-2 and TRBJ1-2; 7 positions agree with TRBD1. The CDR3 is 16 amino acids. The ends lost 1 base at V and 0 bases at J; junction bases unmatched: 5. CDR1 is SGHTA, CDR2 FQGNSA, per germline.

The rearrangement links TRBV19 to TRBJ2-5; TRBD1 matches at 10 bases. The germline V gene encodes CDR1 LNHDA and CDR2 SQIVND (reference sequence). The CDR3 spans 16 residues. Trimming at V came to 4 bases and at J to 5 bases, leaving 10 bases not matched to a gene. The CDR3 DNA follows: TGTGCCAGTAGTAAAACAAGGGACAGGGGACGGGAGACCCAGTACTTC. Translated, it gives CASSKTRDRGRETQYF.

The rearrangement uses TRBV18 and TRBJ2-1; a possible D gene is TRBD2 (6 bases). Germline V gene lookup returns CDR1 KGHSH and CDR2 LQKENI. V gave up 5 bases and J gave up 5 bases, with 16 bases separating them. The CDR3 is 15 amino acids. The DNA of the CDR3 is TGTGCCAGCTCATCTACTCCGGGACTTGACAATGAGCAGTTCTTC. It yields the protein CASSSTPGLDNEQFF.